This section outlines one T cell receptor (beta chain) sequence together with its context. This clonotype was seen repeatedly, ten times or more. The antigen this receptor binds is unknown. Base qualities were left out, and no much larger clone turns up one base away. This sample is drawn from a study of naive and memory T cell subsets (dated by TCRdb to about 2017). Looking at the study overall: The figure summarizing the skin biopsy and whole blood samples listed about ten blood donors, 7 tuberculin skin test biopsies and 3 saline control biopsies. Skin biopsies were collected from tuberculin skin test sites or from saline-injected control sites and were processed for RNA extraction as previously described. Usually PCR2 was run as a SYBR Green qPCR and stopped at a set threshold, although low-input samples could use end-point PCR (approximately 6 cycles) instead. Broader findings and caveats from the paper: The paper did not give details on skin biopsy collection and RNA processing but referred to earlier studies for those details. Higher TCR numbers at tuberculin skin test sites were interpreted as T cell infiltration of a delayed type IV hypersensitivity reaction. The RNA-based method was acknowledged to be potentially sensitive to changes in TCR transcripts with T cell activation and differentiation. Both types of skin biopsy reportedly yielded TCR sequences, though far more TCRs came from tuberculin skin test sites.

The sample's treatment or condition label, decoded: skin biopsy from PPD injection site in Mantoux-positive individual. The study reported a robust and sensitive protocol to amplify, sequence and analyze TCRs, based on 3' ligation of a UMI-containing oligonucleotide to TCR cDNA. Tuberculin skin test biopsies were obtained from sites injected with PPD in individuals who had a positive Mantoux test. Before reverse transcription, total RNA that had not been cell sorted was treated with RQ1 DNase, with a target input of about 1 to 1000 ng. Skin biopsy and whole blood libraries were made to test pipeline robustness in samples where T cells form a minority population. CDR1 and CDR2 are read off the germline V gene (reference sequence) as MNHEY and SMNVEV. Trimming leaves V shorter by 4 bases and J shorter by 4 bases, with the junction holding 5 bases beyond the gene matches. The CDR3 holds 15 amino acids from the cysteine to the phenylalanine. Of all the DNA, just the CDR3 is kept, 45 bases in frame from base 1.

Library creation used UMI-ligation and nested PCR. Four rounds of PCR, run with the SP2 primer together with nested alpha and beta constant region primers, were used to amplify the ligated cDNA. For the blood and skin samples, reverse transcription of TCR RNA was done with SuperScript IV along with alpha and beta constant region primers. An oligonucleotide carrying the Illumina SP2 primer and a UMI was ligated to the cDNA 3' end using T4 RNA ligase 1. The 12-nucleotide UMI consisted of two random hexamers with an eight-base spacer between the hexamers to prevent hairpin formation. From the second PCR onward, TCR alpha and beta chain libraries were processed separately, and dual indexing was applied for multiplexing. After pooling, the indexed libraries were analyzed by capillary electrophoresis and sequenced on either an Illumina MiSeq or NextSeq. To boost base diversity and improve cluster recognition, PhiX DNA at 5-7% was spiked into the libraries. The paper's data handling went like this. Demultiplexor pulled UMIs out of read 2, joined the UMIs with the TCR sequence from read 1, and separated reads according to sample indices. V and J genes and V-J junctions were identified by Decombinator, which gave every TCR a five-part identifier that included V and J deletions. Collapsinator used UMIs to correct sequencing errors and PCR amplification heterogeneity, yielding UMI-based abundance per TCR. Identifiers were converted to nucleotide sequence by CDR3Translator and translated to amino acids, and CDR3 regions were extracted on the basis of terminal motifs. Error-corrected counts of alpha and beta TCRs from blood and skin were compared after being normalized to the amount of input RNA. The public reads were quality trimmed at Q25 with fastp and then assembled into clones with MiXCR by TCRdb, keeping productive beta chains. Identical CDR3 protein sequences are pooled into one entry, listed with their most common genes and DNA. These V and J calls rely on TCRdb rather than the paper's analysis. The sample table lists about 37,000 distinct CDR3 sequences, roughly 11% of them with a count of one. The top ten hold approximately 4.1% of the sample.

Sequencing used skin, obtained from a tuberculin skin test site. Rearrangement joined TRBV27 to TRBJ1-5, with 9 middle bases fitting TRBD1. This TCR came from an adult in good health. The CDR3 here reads CASSSATGGNQPQHF. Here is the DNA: TGTGCCAGCAGTTCCGCGACAGGGGGGAATCAGCCCCAGCATTTT.